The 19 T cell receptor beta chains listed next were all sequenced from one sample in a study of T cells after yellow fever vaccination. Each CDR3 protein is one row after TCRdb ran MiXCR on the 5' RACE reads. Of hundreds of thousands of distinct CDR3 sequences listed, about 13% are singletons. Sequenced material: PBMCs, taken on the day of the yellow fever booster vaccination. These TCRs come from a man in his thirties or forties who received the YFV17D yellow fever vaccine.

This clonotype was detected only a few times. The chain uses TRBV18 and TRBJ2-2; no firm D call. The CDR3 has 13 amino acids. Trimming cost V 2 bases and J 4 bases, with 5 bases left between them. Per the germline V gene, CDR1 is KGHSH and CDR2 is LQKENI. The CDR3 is CASSPGVTGELFF. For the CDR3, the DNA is TGTGCCAGCTCACCAGGAGTCACCGGGGAGCTGTTTTTT.

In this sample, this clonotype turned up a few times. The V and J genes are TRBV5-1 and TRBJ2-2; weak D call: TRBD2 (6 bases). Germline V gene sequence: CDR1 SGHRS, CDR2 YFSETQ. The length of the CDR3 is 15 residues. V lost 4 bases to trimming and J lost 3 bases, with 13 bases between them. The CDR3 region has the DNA TGCGCCAGCAGCAAACTGGGACTCGACACCGGGGAGCTGTTTTTT. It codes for CASSKLGLDTGELFF.

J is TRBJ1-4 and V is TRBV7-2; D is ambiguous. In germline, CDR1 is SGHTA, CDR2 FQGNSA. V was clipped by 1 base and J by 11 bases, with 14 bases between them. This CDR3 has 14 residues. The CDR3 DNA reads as TGTGCCAGCAGCTTAGTCGGCAAGGAAGGGAAACTGTTTTTT. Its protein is CASSLVGKEGKLFF. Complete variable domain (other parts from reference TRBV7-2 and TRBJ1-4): GAGVSQSPSNKVTEKGKDVELRCDPISGHTALYWYRQSLGQGLEFLIYFQGNSAPDKSGLPSDRFSAERTGGSVSTLTIQRTQQEDSAVYLCASSLVGKEGKLFFGSGTQLSVL.

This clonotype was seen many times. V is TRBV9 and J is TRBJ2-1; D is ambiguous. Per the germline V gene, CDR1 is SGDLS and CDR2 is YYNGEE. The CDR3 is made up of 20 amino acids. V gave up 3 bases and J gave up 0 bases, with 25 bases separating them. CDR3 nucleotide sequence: TGTGCCAGCAGCGGAGGCTCCTTTTGGGCGAGTCGGAGCTCCTACAATGAGCAGTTCTTC. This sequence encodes CASSGGSFWASRSSYNEQFF.

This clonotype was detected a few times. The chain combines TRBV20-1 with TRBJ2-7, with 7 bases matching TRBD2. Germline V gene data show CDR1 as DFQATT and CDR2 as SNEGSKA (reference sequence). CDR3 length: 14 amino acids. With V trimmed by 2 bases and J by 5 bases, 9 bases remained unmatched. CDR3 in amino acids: CSARTSRGVNEQYF. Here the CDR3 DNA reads TGCAGTGCTAGAACCAGCCGGGGGGTGAACGAGCAGTACTTC.

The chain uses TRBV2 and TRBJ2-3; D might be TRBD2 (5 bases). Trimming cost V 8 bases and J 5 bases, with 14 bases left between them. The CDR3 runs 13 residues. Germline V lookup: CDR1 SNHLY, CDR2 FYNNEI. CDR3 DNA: TGTGCCAGCGACTGGACTTCCAAAGATACGCAGTATTTT. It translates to CASDWTSKDTQYF.

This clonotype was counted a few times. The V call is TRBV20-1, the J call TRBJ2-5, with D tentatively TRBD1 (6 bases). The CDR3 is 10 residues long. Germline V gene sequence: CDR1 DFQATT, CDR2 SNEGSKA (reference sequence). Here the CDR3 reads CRARGETQYF. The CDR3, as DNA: TGCAGGGCCAGGGGTGAGACCCAGTACTTC.

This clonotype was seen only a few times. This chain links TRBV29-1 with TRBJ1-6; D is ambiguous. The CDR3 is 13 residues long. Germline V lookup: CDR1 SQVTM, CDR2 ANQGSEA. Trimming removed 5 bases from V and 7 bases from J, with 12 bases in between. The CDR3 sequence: CSVLSGENSPLHF. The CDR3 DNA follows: TGCAGCGTTCTCTCCGGGGAAAATTCACCCCTCCACTTT.

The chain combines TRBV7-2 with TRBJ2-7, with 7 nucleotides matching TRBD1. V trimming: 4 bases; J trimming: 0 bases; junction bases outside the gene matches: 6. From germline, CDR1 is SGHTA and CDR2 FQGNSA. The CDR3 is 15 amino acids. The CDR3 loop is CASSSRDRSSYEQYF. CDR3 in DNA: TGTGCCAGCAGCTCCCGGGACAGAAGCTCCTACGAGCAGTACTTC. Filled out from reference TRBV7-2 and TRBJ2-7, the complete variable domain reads GAGVSQSPSNKVTEKGKDVELRCDPISGHTALYWYRQSLGQGLEFLIYFQGNSAPDKSGLPSDRFSAERTGGSVSTLTIQRTQQEDSAVYLCASSSRDRSSYEQYFGPGTRLTVT.

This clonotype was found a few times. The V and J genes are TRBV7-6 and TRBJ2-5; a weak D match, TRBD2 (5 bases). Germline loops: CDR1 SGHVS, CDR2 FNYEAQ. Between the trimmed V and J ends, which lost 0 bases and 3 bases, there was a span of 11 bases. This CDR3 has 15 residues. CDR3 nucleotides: TGTGCCAGCAGCTTAGCATTAGCGCGTAAAGAGACCCAGTACTTC. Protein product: CASSLALARKETQYF.

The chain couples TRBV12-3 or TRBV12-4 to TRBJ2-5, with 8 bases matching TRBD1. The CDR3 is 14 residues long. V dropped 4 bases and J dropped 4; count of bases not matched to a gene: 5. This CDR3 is CASSSDRAAETQYF. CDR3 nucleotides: TGTGCCAGCAGTTCGGACAGGGCAGCAGAGACCCAGTACTTC.

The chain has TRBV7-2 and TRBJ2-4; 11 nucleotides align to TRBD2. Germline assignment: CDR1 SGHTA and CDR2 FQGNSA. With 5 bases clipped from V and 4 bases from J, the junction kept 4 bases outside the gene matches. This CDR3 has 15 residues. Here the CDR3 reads CASSAGLAGKNIQYF. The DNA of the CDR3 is TGTGCCAGCAGCGCCGGACTAGCGGGTAAAAACATTCAGTACTTC.

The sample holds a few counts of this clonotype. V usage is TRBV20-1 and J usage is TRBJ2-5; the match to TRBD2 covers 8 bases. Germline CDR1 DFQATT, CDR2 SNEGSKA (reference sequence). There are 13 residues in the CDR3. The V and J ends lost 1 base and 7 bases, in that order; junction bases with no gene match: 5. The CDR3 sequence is CSARVSGGVTQYF. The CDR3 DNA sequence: TGCAGTGCTAGAGTCTCCGGGGGGGTGACCCAGTACTTC.

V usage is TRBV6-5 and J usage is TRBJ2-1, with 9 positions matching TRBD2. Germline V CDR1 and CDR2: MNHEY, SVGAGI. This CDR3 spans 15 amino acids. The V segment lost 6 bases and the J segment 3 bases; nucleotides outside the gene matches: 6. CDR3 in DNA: TGTGCCAGCAGATACCTAGCGGGGTTCTACAATGAGCAGTTCTTC. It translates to CASRYLAGFYNEQFF.

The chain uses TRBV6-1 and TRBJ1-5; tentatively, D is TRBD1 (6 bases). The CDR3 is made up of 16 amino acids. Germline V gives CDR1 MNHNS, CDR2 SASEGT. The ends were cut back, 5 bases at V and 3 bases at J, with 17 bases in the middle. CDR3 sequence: CASSPDRRISNQPQHF. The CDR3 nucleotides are TGTGCCAGCAGTCCCGACAGGCGAATCTCCAATCAGCCCCAGCATTTT.

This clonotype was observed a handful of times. The CDR3 spells CSVESSGSETQYF. As DNA, the CDR3 is TGCAGCGTTGAATCTAGCGGGAGTGAGACCCAGTACTTC. The genes are TRBV29-1 and TRBJ2-5; 10 bases agree with TRBD2. Trimming took 2 bases from V and 5 from J; bases not matched to a gene: 2. Germline values: CDR1 SQVTM, CDR2 ANQGSEA. The CDR3 consists of 13 residues.

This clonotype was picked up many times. The CDR3 loop is CATSRGFDTGELFF. For the CDR3, the DNA is TGTGCCACCAGCAGGGGGTTTGACACCGGGGAGCTGTTTTTT. The gene calls are TRBV15 and TRBJ2-2; D not resolved. CDR3 length equals 14 residues. Germline-derived CDR1 and CDR2 are LNHNV and YYDKDF (reference sequence). V was shortened by 3 bases and J by 3 bases, with 8 bases between the two germline ends.

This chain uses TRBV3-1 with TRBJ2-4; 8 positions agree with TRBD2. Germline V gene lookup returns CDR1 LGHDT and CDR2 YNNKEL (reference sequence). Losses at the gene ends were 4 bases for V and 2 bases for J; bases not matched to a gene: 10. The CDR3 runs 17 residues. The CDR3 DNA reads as TGTGCCAGCAGCCCGATTTCGGCGGGAGGTCCCAAAAACATTCAGTACTTC. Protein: CASSPISAGGPKNIQYF.

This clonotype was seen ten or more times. The CDR3 sequence: CASSKQGTGELFF. CDR3 DNA sequence: TGTGCCAGCAGTAAACAGGGCACCGGGGAGCTGTTTTTT. This rearrangement joins TRBV7-2 to TRBJ2-2; possibly TRBD1 for D (6 bases). The germline V gene has CDR1 SGHTA and CDR2 FQGNSA. Trimming pared 6 bases from V and 4 bases from J, leaving 9 bases between. The CDR3 spans 13 residues.